The 29 T cell receptor beta chains below were found in one sample sequenced in a study of blood T cell repertoires in COVID-19. Sequencing was performed with immunoSEQ multiplex PCR; in TCRdb, only in-frame clones are kept and a portion is missing. The table lists fewer than 350,000 clones, approximately 83% of them singletons. The sample consisted of peripheral blood. The receptors originated from a young woman who had recovered from COVID-19.

The chain employs TRBV27 and TRBJ2-5; D unclear. Trimming pared 3 bases from V and 1 base from J, leaving 9 bases between. The CDR3 extends over 14 amino acids. CDR1 is MNHEY and CDR2 is SMNVEV in the germline V gene (reference sequence). CDR3 sequence (DNA): TGTGCCAGCAGTTTTGGTGGCCTCCAAGAGACCCAGTACTTC. As protein: CASSFGGLQETQYF.

V usage is TRBV2 and J usage is TRBJ2-3; 10 bases are a match to TRBD1. Looked up from germline, CDR1 is SNHLY and CDR2 is FYNNEI. The CDR3 length is 15 residues. J lost 6 bases, V lost 6 bases, and 9 bases had no gene match. CDR3 DNA: TGTGCCAGCAGAACCGGGACAGGGGCCGGGGATACGCAGTATTTT. As protein: CASRTGTGAGDTQYF.

The chain employs TRBV27 and TRBJ1-1; D call uncertain. The CDR3 covers 13 residues. Germline lookup yields CDR1 MNHEY and CDR2 SMNVEV (reference sequence). V was trimmed by 2 bases and J by 4 bases, leaving 8 bases between them. CDR3 amino acids: CASSLGGGTEAFF. The CDR3 DNA follows: TGTGCCAGCAGTTTAGGTGGAGGCACTGAAGCTTTCTTT.

The chain employs TRBV11-2 and TRBJ2-1, with a tentative D call TRBD2 (6 bases). The germline V gene has CDR1 SGHAT and CDR2 FQNNGV. V lost 5 bases, J lost 10 bases, and 21 bases lay in between. The CDR3 is made up of 15 amino acids. The CDR3 bases are TGTGCCAGCAGCCCCCGGGACGGTCTCCGGGGGGAGCAGTTCTTC. It yields the protein CASSPRDGLRGEQFF.

V and J are TRBV28 and TRBJ2-5; 10 nucleotides match TRBD2. Germline CDR1 reads MDHEN; CDR2 reads SYDVKM. V shed 6 bases, J shed 4 bases, and the junction held 14 bases outside the gene matches. The CDR3 spans 17 residues. CDR3 bases: TGTGCCAGCAGCCGCGGACTAGCGGCTGATTCGGGAGAGACCCAGTACTTC. Encoded protein: CASSRGLAADSGETQYF.

In this sample, this clone turned up once. This chain links TRBV5-4 with TRBJ2-6; D is possibly TRBD1 (6 bases). The germline V and J ends were trimmed by 1 base and 4 bases, with 12 bases remaining between them. Germline CDR1 reads SGHNT; CDR2 reads YYREEE (reference sequence). The CDR3 extends over 16 amino acids. The CDR3 reads CASSLPSGAGANVLTF. DNA of the CDR3: TGTGCCAGCAGCTTGCCCTCAGGGGCCGGGGCCAACGTCCTGACTTTC.

This clone was counted at least ten times. The chain employs TRBV7-2 and TRBJ1-2, with 9 bases aligning to TRBD1. This CDR3 region has 16 residues. V shed 0 bases, J shed 6 bases, and the junction held 8 bases outside the gene matches. The germline V gene has CDR1 SGHTA and CDR2 FQGNSA. The CDR3: CASSLARSWDRDGYTF. The CDR3 coding sequence is TGTGCCAGCAGCTTAGCACGTAGTTGGGACAGGGATGGCTACACCTTC.

The chain has TRBV7-9 and TRBJ2-7; D perhaps matches TRBD1 (6 bases). This CDR3 has 13 amino acids. V lost 3 bases to trimming and J lost 4 bases, with 10 bases between them. Per the germline V gene, CDR1 is SEHNR and CDR2 is FQNEAQ (reference sequence). CDR3 in amino acids: CASSLATGYEQYF. The CDR3 coding sequence is TGTGCCAGCAGCTTGGCGACAGGATACGAGCAGTACTTC. Complete variable domain (other parts from reference TRBV7-9 and TRBJ2-7): DTGVSQNPRHKITKRGQNVTFRCDPISEHNRLYWYRQTLGQGPEFLTYFQNEAQLEKSRLLSDRFSAERPKGSFSTLEIQRTEQGDSAMYLCASSLATGYEQYFGPGTRLTVT.

V and J are TRBV19 and TRBJ1-1; 7 nucleotides line up with TRBD1. V dropped 3 bases and J dropped 2; count of bases not matched to a gene: 6. Germline values: CDR1 LNHDA, CDR2 SQIVND (reference sequence). The CDR3 has 15 residues. The CDR3 region has the DNA TGTGCCAGTAGTATGAGAGGGACAGCAAACACTGAAGCTTTCTTT. As protein: CASSMRGTANTEAFF. Variable domain in full (rest from reference TRBV19 and TRBJ1-1): DGGITQSPKYLFRKEGQNVTLSCEQNLNHDAMYWYRQDPGQGLRLIYYSQIVNDFQKGDIAEGYSVSREKKESFPLTVTSAQKNPTAFYLCASSMRGTANTEAFFGQGTRLTVV.

The chain's CDR3 is CASSPTGNSYNEQFF. The CDR3 DNA sequence: TGCGCCAGCAGCCCGACAGGGAACTCCTACAATGAGCAGTTCTTC. The gene calls are TRBV4-1 and TRBJ2-1, with TRBD1 matching 7 bases. CDR1 and CDR2 (germline): MGHRA, YSYEKL. CDR3 length equals 15 residues. With 4 bases clipped from V and 0 bases from J, the junction kept 3 bases outside the gene matches.

This chain uses TRBV6-5 with TRBJ1-3; D not certain. The ends were cut back, 5 bases at V and 7 bases at J, with 12 bases in the middle. The germline V gene has CDR1 MNHEY and CDR2 SVGAGI. The length of the CDR3 is 13 residues. CDR3 region: CASSTLPLNTIYF. CDR3 nucleotide sequence: TGTGCCAGCAGTACGCTACCCCTGAACACCATATATTTT.

The chain uses TRBV6-5 and TRBJ2-5; 11 nucleotides align to TRBD2. The length of the CDR3 is 14 residues. The ends lost 7 bases at V and 2 bases at J; junction bases unmatched: 3. CDR1 is MNHEY and CDR2 is SVGAGI in the germline V gene. The CDR3: CASMGLAVQETQYF. In nucleotides, the CDR3 is TGTGCCAGCATGGGACTAGCGGTTCAAGAGACCCAGTACTTC.

This clone was detected once. The chain recombines TRBV7-8 with TRBJ1-3, with 7 bases lining up with TRBD1. The CDR3 spans 15 residues. The trim removed 6 bases at V and 2 bases at J, leaving 7 bases unmatched. Germline CDR1 SGHVS, CDR2 FQNEAQ. Written as DNA, the CDR3 is TGTGCCAGCAGTCACAGGGGTCGGACTGGAAACACCATATATTTT. Protein: CASSHRGRTGNTIYF.

The chain links TRBV29-1 to TRBJ1-1; D is possibly TRBD1 (5 bases). Germline-derived CDR1 and CDR2 are SQVTM and ANQGSEA. The CDR3 covers 13 residues. The V gene lost 4 bases and the J gene lost 1 base, with 10 bases spanning the gap. The CDR3 reads CSVVQGRNTEAFF. DNA of the CDR3: TGCAGCGTTGTTCAGGGCAGGAACACTGAAGCTTTCTTT.

This rearrangement joins TRBV12-3 or TRBV12-4 to TRBJ2-7; possible D gene TRBD1, 6 bases. V shed 5 bases and J shed 3 bases, with 8 bases lying between them. This CDR3 has 12 amino acids. The CDR3 DNA is TGTGCCAGCAGTCCGGGACACTACGAGCAGTACTTC. This gives the protein CASSPGHYEQYF.

V and J are TRBV5-1 and TRBJ2-3, with 7 bases identical to TRBD2. The J segment lost 4 bases and the V segment lost 0 bases, leaving 8 bases of the junction unmatched. Germline loops: CDR1 SGHRS, CDR2 YFSETQ. The CDR3 is 16 amino acids. The CDR3 region has the DNA TGCGCCAGCAGCTTGGACTTGCTGGGGGGGGCAGATACGCAGTATTTT. It translates to CASSLDLLGGADTQYF.

This clone appeared once. The chain carries TRBV5-5 and TRBJ1-1; TRBD1 is a possible D gene (6 bases). The CDR3 length is 12 residues. V lost 3 bases and J lost 12, with 15 bases in between. Germline V CDR1 and CDR2: SGHKS, YYEKEE (reference sequence). The CDR3 bases are TGTGCCAGCAGCTCTAGACAGGCGGTTCCTTTCTTT. The encoded protein is CASSSRQAVPFF.

Remarks on this clone: One junction end does not reproduce the germline sequence, and a read error may be involved. J is TRBJ2-1 and V is TRBV6-1; 8 nucleotides agree with TRBD2. In germline, CDR1 is MNHNS, CDR2 SASEGT. The CDR3 runs to 15 residues. Here the CDR3 reads CASREGLAGYNEQFF. The CDR3 DNA is TGTGCCAGCAGGGAAGGGCTAGCGGGCTACAATGAGCAGTTCTTC.

The chain combines TRBV7-2 with TRBJ2-5; 13 bases map to TRBD2. V gave up 5 bases and J gave up 4 bases; unmatched junction bases: 10. Germline V gene sequence: CDR1 SGHTA, CDR2 FQGNSA. CDR3 size: 17 residues. The CDR3 region has the DNA TGTGCCAGCAGCCCTACTAGCGGGAGGGTTAATCTAGAGACCCAGTACTTC. Translation gives CASSPTSGRVNLETQYF.

V usage is TRBV7-2 and J usage is TRBJ2-1; the D gene is possibly TRBD2 (6 bases). There are 15 residues in the CDR3. The germline V gene has CDR1 SGHTA and CDR2 FQGNSA. Trimming left V 6 bases short and J 6 bases short, with 18 bases between. The CDR3 loop reads CASRWGLLKGNEQFF. In nucleotides, the CDR3 is TGTGCCAGCAGGTGGGGACTTCTTAAGGGCAATGAGCAGTTCTTC. The full variable domain, in which reference TRBV7-2 and TRBJ2-1 provide the parts outside the CDR3, is GAGVSQSPSNKVTEKGKDVELRCDPISGHTALYWYRQSLGQGLEFLIYFQGNSAPDKSGLPSDRFSAERTGGSVSTLTIQRTQQEDSAVYLCASRWGLLKGNEQFFGPGTRLTVL.

This rearrangement joins TRBV3-1 (or the pseudogene TRBV3-2) to TRBJ2-3; D is perhaps TRBD2 (7 bases). Trimming shortened V by 2 bases and J by 5 bases, and 11 bases separated the two germline ends. The CDR3 totals 14 residues. Germline CDR1 is LGHDT and CDR2 is YNNKEL (reference sequence). As DNA, the CDR3 is TGTGCCAGCAGCCAAAGGGGGGGCCTAGATACGCAGTATTTT. The encoded protein is CASSQRGGLDTQYF.

This sequence joins TRBV3-1 (or the pseudogene TRBV3-2) and TRBJ2-7; TRBD2 aligns across 8 bases. V was pared by 0 bases and J by 5 bases, with 6 bases of the junction left unmatched. The V gene's germline CDR1 is LGHDT and CDR2 YNNKEL (reference sequence). The CDR3 has 15 amino acids. CDR3 nucleotide sequence: TGTGCCAGCAGCCAAGAGAGCGGGAGCATCGACGAGCAGTACTTC. Translation: CASSQESGSIDEQYF.

The chain employs TRBV6-5 and TRBJ1-5; no clear D gene. This CDR3 spans 13 amino acids. CDR1 is MNHEY and CDR2 is SVGAGI in the germline V gene. The V gene lost 0 bases and the J gene lost 7 bases, with 7 bases spanning the gap. The CDR3 region has the DNA TGTGCCAGCAGTTACTCGCGGAACCAGCCCCAGCATTTT. Its protein is CASSYSRNQPQHF.

In DNA form, the CDR3 reads TGTGCCAGCAGCCGGGAGACGCCCTATGGCTACACCTTC. Its protein product is CASSRETPYGYTF. The chain uses TRBV7-9 and TRBJ1-2; D is undetermined. The CDR3 consists of 13 residues. The V end lost 5 bases, the J end lost 4 bases, and 11 bases lay between the germline ends. Looked up from germline, CDR1 is SEHNR and CDR2 is FQNEAQ (reference sequence).

The chain carries TRBV10-3 and TRBJ2-7; D is perhaps TRBD2 (6 bases). Deletions cut 4 bases from V and 5 bases from J, with 18 bases between. This CDR3 region has 15 residues. CDR1 ENHRY and CDR2 SYGVKD come from the germline V gene. The CDR3 reads CAISGLVAAQDEQYF. CDR3 in DNA: TGTGCCATCAGTGGTTTGGTAGCGGCCCAAGACGAGCAGTACTTC.

V gene TRBV7-2 combines with J gene TRBJ2-1, with D possibly TRBD2 on 5 matching bases. Germline loops: CDR1 SGHTA, CDR2 FQGNSA. Trimming cost V 6 bases and J 10 bases, with 10 bases left between them. The CDR3 runs 11 residues. DNA of the CDR3: TGTGCCAGCAGACGTAAGCGGGAGCAGTTCTTC. Translating it yields CASRRKREQFF.

The rearrangement uses TRBV4-1 and TRBJ1-3; a weak D match, TRBD1 (5 bases). Trimming took off 0 bases at V and 0 bases at J, with 9 bases between the two ends. This CDR3 is 16 amino acids long. Per the germline V gene, CDR1 is MGHRA and CDR2 is YSYEKL. This CDR3 reads CASSQDGALSGNTIYF. In DNA, the CDR3 is TGCGCCAGCAGCCAAGATGGGGCCCTCTCTGGAAACACCATATATTTT.

This sequence joins TRBV5-8 and TRBJ2-5; D perhaps matches TRBD1 (6 bases). This CDR3 contains 16 residues. CDR1 is SGHTS and CDR2 is YDEGEE in the germline V gene. V was cut by 4 bases and J by 1 base, with 17 bases left in between. The CDR3 loop is CASSPGSRGGQETQYF. CDR3 coding DNA: TGTGCCAGCAGCCCGGGATCGAGAGGGGGCCAAGAGACCCAGTACTTC. Based on the CDR3 plus reference TRBV5-8 and TRBJ2-5, the full variable domain is EAGVTQSPTHLIKTRGQQATLRCSPISGHTSVYWYQQALGLGLQFLLWYDEGEERNRGNFPPRFSGRQFPNYSSELNVNALELEDSALYLCASSPGSRGGQETQYFGPGTRLLVL.

The chain joins TRBV19 to TRBJ2-7, with 10 nucleotides matching TRBD2. CDR3 length: 15 amino acids. The junction had 3 bases not matched to a gene; V was cut back by 3 bases and J by 1 base. CDR1 LNHDA and CDR2 SQIVND come from the germline V gene (reference sequence). CDR3 loop: CASSIAAGGSYEQYF. CDR3 DNA: TGTGCCAGTAGTATTGCAGCGGGAGGGTCCTACGAGCAGTACTTC.